The 3 T cell receptor beta chains reported below all come from one sample, sequenced in a study of T cell repertoires in ileal Crohn's disease (dated by TCRdb to the late 2010s). Libraries came from the immunoSEQ multiplex PCR assay. Drawn from immuneACCESS, this table holds only the in-frame rearrangements with V and J called that TCRdb kept. Clones are partly lost; checked studies trace under half to an unresolved V gene and leave the rest unexplained. The sample table shows roughly 15,000 clones, and more than 55% are seen once. The ten largest account for less than 6.5% of the sample. The sequenced sample consisted of ileal tissue. The receptors derive from an adult with Crohn's disease.

The chain recombines TRBV29-1 with TRBJ2-3, with unresolved D. The CDR3 consists of 15 residues. Germline V lookup: CDR1 SQVTM, CDR2 ANQGSEA. Trimming pared 1 base from V and 0 bases from J, leaving 11 bases between. The DNA for the CDR3 is TGCAGCGTTGAAGGGAGTCGAACTAGCACAGATACGCAGTATTTT. Its translation: CSVEGSRTSTDTQYF.

The CDR3 reads CASSFRDNEQYF. The CDR3 region has the DNA TGCGCCAGCAGCTTCCGGGACAACGAGCAGTACTTC. This chain uses TRBV5-1 with TRBJ2-7; maybe TRBD1 (6 bases). Between the trimmed V and J ends, which lost 2 bases and 5 bases, there was a span of 8 bases. There are 12 residues in the CDR3. From germline, CDR1 is SGHRS and CDR2 YFSETQ.

This clone was counted only a few times. V gene TRBV30 combines with J gene TRBJ1-2; D is uncertain. The ends were cut back, 3 bases at V and 9 bases at J, with 11 bases in the middle. The CDR3 extends over 11 amino acids. Germline values: CDR1 GTSNPN, CDR2 SVGIG (reference sequence). The CDR3 DNA follows: TGTGCCTGGAGCCCCCCTATTCGCTACACCTTC. Protein: CAWSPPIRYTF.